This T cell receptor (beta chain) stems from a study of blood T cell repertoires in COVID-19 (TCRdb year 2020). As for the study more broadly: Samples covering the acute and convalescent phases of COVID-19 were provided by collaborators in the United States, Italy and Spain. The repertoires were released in a freely available public database intended as a resource for research on the immune response to SARS-CoV-2. Where available, HLA class I and class II types were taken from metadata supplied by the sample provider and were not determined by assay-based typing. The material from the prospective study consisted of cDNA or gDNA derived from T cells, B-cell-depleted T cells, or PBMCs. Samples were obtained from the ongoing ImmuneRACE study (first 160 participants) and from 1,254 subjects provided by 6 global collaborators. A de-identified subject ID, COVID-19 status, age in years and sex were almost always included in the sample metadata. Subjects who had been exposed to COVID-19, were actively infected with it, or had recovered from it provided the deeply sampled blood TCRbeta repertoires that made up the dataset.

The CDR3 runs 14 amino acids, cysteine and phenylalanine included. CDR3 DNA only is kept here, 42 bases in frame from base 1. The trim is 1 base for V and 7 bases for J, with a gap of 13 bases between the germline ends. The germline V gene yields SGHNT for CDR1 and YENEEA for CDR2. Collaborating institutions collected whole blood in K2EDTA tubes following their own protocols. Collaborator samples were shipped for TCRbeta analysis as frozen whole blood, isolated PBMCs, or DNA extracted from either sample type. TCRbeta CDR3 regions were amplified from genomic DNA by means of the immunoSEQ Assay, a bias-controlled multiplex PCR. On the study's bioinformatics: The number of nucleated cells in each sample was estimated by amplification of reference gene primers within the assay. Sequence reads were collapsed and filtered to measure the absolute abundance of every unique TCRbeta CDR3 rearrangement. For each sample, productive Simpson clonality was calculated as the square root of Simpson's diversity index across productive rearrangements. What TCRdb holds here is the immuneACCESS table cut down to in-frame rearrangements. Part of the clones is not present; checked against another copy, under half of the missing clones reflect an unresolved V gene, and the others are unexplained. That table is the source of V, J and clone size, and D and trimming were worked out from the DNA. This sample comprises around 150,000 clones, approximately 86% of them detected only once. The ten largest clonotypes hold roughly 3.3% of the sample.

Findings and caveats that apply to the study as a whole: Clinical and demographic metadata were provided uncurated, with the amount varying by source and participant.

As regards this clone: It has no known antigen specificity. Base quality data are lacking; no much larger clone is found one base away.

The sequencing input was peripheral blood. Recombination linked TRBV11-3 to TRBJ1-1; the D segment could be TRBD1, given 5 matching bases. This TCR derives from a man aged 65 to 85 with acute or convalescent COVID-19. This receptor carries the CDR3 CASSLGDGGSEAFF. The DNA is TGTGCCAGCAGCTTAGGGGACGGGGGTAGTGAAGCTTTCTTT.